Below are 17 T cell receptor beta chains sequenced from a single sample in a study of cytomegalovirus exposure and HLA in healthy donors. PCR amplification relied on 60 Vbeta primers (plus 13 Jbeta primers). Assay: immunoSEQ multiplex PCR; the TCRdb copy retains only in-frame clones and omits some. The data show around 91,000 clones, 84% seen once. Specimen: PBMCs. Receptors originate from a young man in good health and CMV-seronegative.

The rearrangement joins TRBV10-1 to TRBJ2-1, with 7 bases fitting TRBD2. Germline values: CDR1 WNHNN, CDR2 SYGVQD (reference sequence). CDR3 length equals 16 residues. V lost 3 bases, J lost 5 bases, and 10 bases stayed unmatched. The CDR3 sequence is CASSERVRELNNEQFF. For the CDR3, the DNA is TGCGCCAGCAGTGAAAGAGTGCGGGAGCTCAACAATGAGCAGTTCTTC.

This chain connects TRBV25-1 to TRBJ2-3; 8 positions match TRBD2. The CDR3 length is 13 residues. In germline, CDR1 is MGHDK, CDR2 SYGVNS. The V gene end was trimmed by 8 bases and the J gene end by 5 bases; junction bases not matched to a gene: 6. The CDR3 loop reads CASSGGALDTQYF. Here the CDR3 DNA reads TGTGCCAGCTCCGGGGGGGCCCTAGATACGCAGTATTTT.

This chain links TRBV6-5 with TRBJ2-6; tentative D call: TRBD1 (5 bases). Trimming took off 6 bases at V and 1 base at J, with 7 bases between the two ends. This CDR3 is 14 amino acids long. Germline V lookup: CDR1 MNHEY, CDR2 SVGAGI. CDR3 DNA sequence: TGTGCCAGCAGCTCAGGGTCTGGGGCCAACGTCCTGACTTTC. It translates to CASSSGSGANVLTF.

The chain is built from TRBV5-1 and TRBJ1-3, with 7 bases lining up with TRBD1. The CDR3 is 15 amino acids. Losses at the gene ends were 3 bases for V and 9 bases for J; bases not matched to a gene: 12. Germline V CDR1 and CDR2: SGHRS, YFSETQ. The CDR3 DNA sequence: TGCGCCAGCAGCTCCTCAACCAGACAGGGTGGCACCATATATTTT. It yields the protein CASSSSTRQGGTIYF.

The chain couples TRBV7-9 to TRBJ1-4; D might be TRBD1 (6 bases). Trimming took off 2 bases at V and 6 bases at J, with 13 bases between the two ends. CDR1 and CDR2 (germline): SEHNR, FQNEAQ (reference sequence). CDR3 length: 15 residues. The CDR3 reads CASSLTGRADEKLFF. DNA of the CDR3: TGTGCCAGCAGCTTAACAGGGAGAGCGGATGAAAAACTGTTTTTT. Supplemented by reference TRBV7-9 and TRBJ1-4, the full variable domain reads DTGVSQNPRHKITKRGQNVTFRCDPISEHNRLYWYRQTLGQGPEFLTYFQNEAQLEKSRLLSDRFSAERPKGSFSTLEIQRTEQGDSAMYLCASSLTGRADEKLFFGSGTQLSVL.

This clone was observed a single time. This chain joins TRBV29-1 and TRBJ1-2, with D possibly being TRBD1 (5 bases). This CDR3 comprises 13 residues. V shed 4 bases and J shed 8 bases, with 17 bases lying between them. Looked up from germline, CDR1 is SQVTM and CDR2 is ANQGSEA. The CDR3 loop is CSVVQSRGEGYTF. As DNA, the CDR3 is TGCAGCGTTGTTCAGTCTCGGGGGGAAGGCTACACCTTC. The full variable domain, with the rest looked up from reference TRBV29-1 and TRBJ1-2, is SAVISQKPSRDICQRGTSLTIQCQVDSQVTMMFWYRQQPGQSLTLIATANQGSEATYESGFVIDKFPISRPNLTFSTLTVSNMSPEDSSIYLCSVVQSRGEGYTFGSGTRLTVV.

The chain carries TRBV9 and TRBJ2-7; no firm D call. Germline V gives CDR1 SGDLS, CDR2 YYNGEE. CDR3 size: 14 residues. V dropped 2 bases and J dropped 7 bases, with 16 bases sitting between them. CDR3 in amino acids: CASSVSLLPWEQYF. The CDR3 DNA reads TGTGCCAGCAGCGTTAGTCTGCTCCCCTGGGAGCAGTACTTC.

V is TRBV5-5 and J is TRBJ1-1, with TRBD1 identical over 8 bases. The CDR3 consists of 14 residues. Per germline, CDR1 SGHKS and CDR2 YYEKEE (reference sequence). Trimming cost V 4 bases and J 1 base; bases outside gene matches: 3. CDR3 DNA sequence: TGTGCCAGCAGCCCCGGACAGGGGAACACTGAAGCTTTCTTT. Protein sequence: CASSPGQGNTEAFF.

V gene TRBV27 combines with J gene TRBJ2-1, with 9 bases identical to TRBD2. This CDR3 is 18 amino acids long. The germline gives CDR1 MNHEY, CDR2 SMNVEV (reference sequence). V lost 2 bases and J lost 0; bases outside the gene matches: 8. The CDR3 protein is CASSLRAGGPSSYNEQFF. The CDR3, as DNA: TGTGCCAGCAGTTTACGAGCGGGAGGCCCAAGCTCCTACAATGAGCAGTTCTTC.

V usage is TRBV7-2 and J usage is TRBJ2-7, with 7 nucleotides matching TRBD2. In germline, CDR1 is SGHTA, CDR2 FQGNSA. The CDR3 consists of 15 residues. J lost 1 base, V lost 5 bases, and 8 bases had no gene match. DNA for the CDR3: TGTGCCAGCAGCCAAGGACTAGGGCCATCCTACGAGCAGTACTTC. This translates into CASSQGLGPSYEQYF.

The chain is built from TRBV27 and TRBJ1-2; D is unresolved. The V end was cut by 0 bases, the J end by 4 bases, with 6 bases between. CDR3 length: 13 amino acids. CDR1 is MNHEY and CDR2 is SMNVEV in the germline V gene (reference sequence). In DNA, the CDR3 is TGTGCCAGCAGTTTATCACGGGTCTATGGCTACACCTTC. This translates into CASSLSRVYGYTF.

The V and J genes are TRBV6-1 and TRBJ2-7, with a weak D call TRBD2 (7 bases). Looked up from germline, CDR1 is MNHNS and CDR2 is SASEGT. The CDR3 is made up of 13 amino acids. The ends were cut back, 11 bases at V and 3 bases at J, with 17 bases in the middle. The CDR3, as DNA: TGTGCCGGGGGGGGCGGGACCTACTACGAGCAGTACTTC. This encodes CAGGGGTYYEQYF.

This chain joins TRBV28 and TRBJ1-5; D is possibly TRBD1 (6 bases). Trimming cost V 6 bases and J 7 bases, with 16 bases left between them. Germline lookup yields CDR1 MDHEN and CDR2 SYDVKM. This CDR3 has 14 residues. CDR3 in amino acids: CASRRDIVGQPQHF. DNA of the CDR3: TGTGCCAGCAGGAGGGACATCGTAGGGCAGCCCCAGCATTTT.

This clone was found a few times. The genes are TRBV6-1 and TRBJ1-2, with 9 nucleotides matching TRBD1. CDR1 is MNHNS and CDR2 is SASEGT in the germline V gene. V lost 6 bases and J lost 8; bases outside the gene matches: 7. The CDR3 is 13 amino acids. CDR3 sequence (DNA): TGTGCCAGCAGCTCTGACAGGGGGTCGGGCTACACCTTC. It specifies CASSSDRGSGYTF.

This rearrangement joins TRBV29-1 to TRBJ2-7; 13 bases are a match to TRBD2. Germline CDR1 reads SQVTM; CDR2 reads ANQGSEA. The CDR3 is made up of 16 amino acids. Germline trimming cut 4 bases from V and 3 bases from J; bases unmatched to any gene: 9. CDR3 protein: CSVALRTSGSFYEQYF. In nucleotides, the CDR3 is TGCAGCGTTGCCCTCAGGACTAGCGGGAGTTTCTACGAGCAGTACTTC.

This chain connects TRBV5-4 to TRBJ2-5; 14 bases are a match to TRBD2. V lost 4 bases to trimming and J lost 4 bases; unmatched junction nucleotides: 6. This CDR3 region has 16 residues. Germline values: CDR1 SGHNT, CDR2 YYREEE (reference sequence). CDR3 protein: CASSVGTSGSLETQYF. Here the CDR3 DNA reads TGTGCCAGCAGCGTTGGGACTAGCGGGAGCCTAGAGACCCAGTACTTC.

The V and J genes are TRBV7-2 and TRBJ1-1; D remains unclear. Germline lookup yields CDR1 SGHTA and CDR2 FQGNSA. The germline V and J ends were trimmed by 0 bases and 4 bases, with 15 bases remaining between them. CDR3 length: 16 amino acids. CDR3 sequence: CASSLAHWYTSTEAFF. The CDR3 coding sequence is TGTGCCAGCAGCTTAGCGCACTGGTATACGAGCACTGAAGCTTTCTTT.